This T cell receptor beta chain was found in a study of CD8 T cells in ankylosing spondylitis. Study-level findings and limits: Some of the motif variants had earlier been found in reactive arthritis patients' fluid and blood.

In making TCR beta libraries, quantitative 5'-RACE with molecular barcodes was used. TCRdb itself ran the 5' RACE reads through MiXCR, one entry per CDR3 protein. Among more than 25,000 distinct CDR3 sequences listed, nearly 5.5% were seen once. V was cut by 0 bases and J by 1 base, with 12 bases left in between. The CDR3 runs to 16 residues. Per the germline V gene, CDR1 is SGDLS and CDR2 is YYNGEE. This clonotype has ten or more counts. Its cognate antigen is unknown. Input material: blood, either unsorted or a sorted T cell fraction (not recorded which). The receptor's source is a female donor with ankylosing spondylitis or in good health (not recorded which). The chain joins TRBV9 to TRBJ2-3; possibly TRBD1 or TRBD2 for D (5 bases each). CDR3 bases: TGTGCCAGCAGCGTAGAGGGGAGAGGTCGCACAGATACGCAGTATTTT. Its translation is CASSVEGRGRTDTQYF.